Below are 3 T cell receptor beta chains sequenced from a single sample in a study of blood T cell repertoires in COVID-19. The data were produced by immunoSEQ multiplex PCR, yet TCRdb's version contains in-frame clones alone and is incomplete. The repertoire includes some 37,000 clones, roughly nine tenths of them detected once, and around 4.8% sits in the top ten. Sequencing input: peripheral blood. All receptors come from a human donor in a cohort sampled during active COVID-19.

The chain is built from TRBV4-3 and TRBJ2-3, with D maybe TRBD1 (5 bases). The CDR3 has 17 residues. V lost 0 bases to trimming and J lost 2 bases, with 15 bases between them. Germline-derived CDR1 and CDR2 are LGHNA and YSLEER. The CDR3 sequence: CASSQDRMNRYTDTQYF. The DNA of the CDR3 is TGCGCCAGCAGCCAAGATCGGATGAACAGGTACACAGATACGCAGTATTTT.

CDR3 region: CASSHQSSGSSYEQYF. The CDR3 DNA follows: TGCGCCAGCAGCCATCAGTCTAGCGGGAGCTCCTACGAGCAGTACTTC. The chain carries TRBV4-3 and TRBJ2-7, with 10 bases that match TRBD2. There are 16 residues in the CDR3. From germline, CDR1 is LGHNA and CDR2 YSLEER. The junction had 5 bases not matched to a gene; V was cut back by 3 bases and J by 0 bases.

This clone was counted a single time. V is TRBV5-1 and J is TRBJ1-4, with a tentative D call TRBD1 (6 bases). Germline lookup yields CDR1 SGHRS and CDR2 YFSETQ. CDR3 length equals 14 residues. The V end was cut by 5 bases, the J end by 0 bases, with 8 bases between. The CDR3 bases are TGCGCCAGCAGGGGGGCTGCAACTAATGAAAAACTGTTTTTT. Translated, it gives CASRGAATNEKLFF.